This TCR beta chain was recovered during a study of Graves' ophthalmopathy and Graves' hyperthyroidism. The V segment lost 3 bases and the J segment 4 bases; nucleotides outside the gene matches: 3. This CDR3 comprises 16 residues. RNA transcripts were the source from which TCR beta CDR3 regions were amplified. Investigators did first-round RT-PCR with HTBI primers, then second-round multiplex PCR. TCRdb processed the multiplex PCR reads anew with MiXCR; each CDR3 protein has one entry. The top ten clones hold roughly 6% of a sample with about 170,000 distinct CDR3 sequences, roughly two fifths of them seen once.

The TCR comes from a middle-aged woman with Graves' ophthalmopathy. V usage is TRBV12-3 or TRBV12-4 and J usage is TRBJ2-2; TRBD2 agrees at 12 bases. Sequenced input: peripheral blood. CDR3 DNA: TGTGCCAGCAGTTTTCTAGCGGGAGGGGGCACCGGGGAGCTGTTTTTT. Protein product: CASSFLAGGGTGELFF.